These 32 T cell receptor beta chains were all obtained from the same sample, sequenced in a study of blood T cell repertoires in COVID-19. Profiling relied on immunoSEQ multiplex PCR, and the TCRdb table lists in-frame clones only, not all of them. The table records about 62,000 clones, approximately 73% of them present only once. Material: peripheral blood. These receptors were taken from a woman aged 45-60 years with active or convalescent COVID-19.

CDR3 DNA sequence: TGTGCCAGCAGCTTGAGAGACAGTTTGAACACTGAAGCTTTCTTT. It specifies CASSLRDSLNTEAFF. The chain carries TRBV5-4 and TRBJ1-1; tentative D call: TRBD1 (5 bases). Germline assignment: CDR1 SGHNT and CDR2 YYREEE (reference sequence). V was clipped by 1 base and J by 0 bases, with 10 bases between them. This CDR3 has 15 residues.

This chain links TRBV18 with TRBJ1-3; D gene uncertain. Germline CDR1 and CDR2: KGHSH and LQKENI. The CDR3 contains 11 residues. V shed 6 bases and J shed 8 bases, with 8 bases lying between them. The CDR3 region is CASSTGDTIYF. The CDR3 coding sequence is TGTGCCAGCTCCACCGGGGACACCATATATTTT.

This sequence joins TRBV7-2 and TRBJ2-7, with D possibly matching TRBD1 (5 bases). Trimming stripped 2 bases from V and 7 bases from J, with 18 bases between. This CDR3 contains 15 residues. Germline CDR1 reads SGHTA; CDR2 reads FQGNSA. CDR3 coding DNA: TGTGCCAGCAGCTTATCCGAGCTCAGGGTCTATGAGCAGTACTTC. This translates into CASSLSELRVYEQYF.

This rearrangement joins TRBV29-1 to TRBJ2-7; 7 bases are a match to TRBD1. Germline V gene data show CDR1 as SQVTM and CDR2 as ANQGSEA. Trimming removed 4 bases from V and 5 bases from J; junction bases left unmatched: 2. The CDR3 is 11 residues long. Here the CDR3 DNA reads TGCAGCGTTGGGCAGGGGGACGAGCAGTACTTC. This sequence encodes CSVGQGDEQYF.

The rearrangement joins TRBV5-1 to TRBJ1-3, with D unresolved. The CDR3 spans 13 residues. Germline V lookup: CDR1 SGHRS, CDR2 YFSETQ. Deletions cut 0 bases from V and 4 bases from J, with 5 bases between. In nucleotides, the CDR3 is TGCGCCAGCAGCTTGGGAGGGGGAAACACCATATATTTT. Amino acid sequence: CASSLGGGNTIYF.

The chain is built from TRBV7-3 and TRBJ2-1, with 9 bases matching TRBD1. J lost 7 bases, V lost 5 bases, and 6 bases had no gene match. The CDR3 length is 14 residues. In germline, CDR1 is SGHTA, CDR2 FQGTGA. In DNA, the CDR3 is TGTGCCAGCAGCGACAGGGGGGGACAGAATGAGCAGTTCTTC. It yields the protein CASSDRGGQNEQFF.

This clone has a single count. This chain joins TRBV4-3 and TRBJ1-2, with TRBD1 matching 7 bases. The junction had 6 bases not matched to a gene; V was cut back by 5 bases and J by 0 bases. This CDR3 spans 15 amino acids. Looked up from germline, CDR1 is LGHNA and CDR2 is YSLEER. The CDR3 reads CASSGRTGANYGYTF. CDR3 sequence (DNA): TGCGCCAGCAGCGGTCGGACAGGAGCTAACTATGGCTACACCTTC.

The V gene is TRBV7-3, the J gene TRBJ2-3; 7 bases fit TRBD1. The V gene end was trimmed by 5 bases and the J gene end by 5 bases; junction bases not matched to a gene: 4. The CDR3 totals 13 residues. Germline V gene lookup returns CDR1 SGHTA and CDR2 FQGTGA. The chain's CDR3 is CASSRDRVDTQYF. The DNA of the CDR3 is TGTGCCAGCAGCCGCGACAGGGTAGATACGCAGTATTTT.

The genes are TRBV7-9 and TRBJ1-6; D gene ambiguous. Trimming stripped 4 bases from V and 5 bases from J, with 12 bases between. The CDR3 loop spans 15 amino acids. Germline V gives CDR1 SEHNR, CDR2 FQNEAQ (reference sequence). DNA for the CDR3: TGTGCCAGCAGCTCGATGGCCGGGAATAATTCACCCCTCCACTTT. Translating it yields CASSSMAGNNSPLHF.

The gene calls are TRBV15 and TRBJ2-5, with 14 bases lining up with TRBD2. CDR1 and CDR2 (germline): LNHNV, YYDKDF (reference sequence). J lost 4 bases, V lost 5 bases, and 12 bases had no gene match. CDR3 length: 18 amino acids. The CDR3 protein is CATSLTGLAGVLGETQYF. As DNA, the CDR3 is TGTGCCACCAGCTTGACGGGACTAGCGGGAGTTCTAGGAGAGACCCAGTACTTC.

This clone came up many times. The rearrangement links TRBV19 to TRBJ2-2; the D gene is possibly TRBD2 (5 bases). CDR1 is LNHDA and CDR2 is SQIVND in the germline V gene (reference sequence). The V end was cut by 6 bases, the J end by 0 bases, with 14 bases between. This CDR3 is 16 amino acids long. As DNA, the CDR3 is TGTGCCAGTAGAAGCGGCTTCGGGGCGAACACCGGGGAGCTGTTTTTT. Translated, it gives CASRSGFGANTGELFF.

The V gene is TRBV6-6, the J gene TRBJ2-2; D perhaps matches TRBD2 (6 bases). Germline lookup yields CDR1 MNHNY and CDR2 SVGAGI (reference sequence). The CDR3 extends over 14 amino acids. V was shortened by 6 bases and J by 6 bases, with 14 bases between the two germline ends. The CDR3 spells CASRLKPGAGELFF. DNA of the CDR3: TGTGCCAGCAGGCTCAAGCCGGGGGCCGGGGAGCTGTTTTTT.

V is TRBV7-3 and J is TRBJ1-2; 8 bases match TRBD1. Germline CDR1 reads SGHTA; CDR2 reads FQGTGA. V shed 7 bases and J 2 bases; nucleotides not matched to a gene: 6. The CDR3 runs 14 residues. In nucleotides, the CDR3 is TGTGCCAGCACCACTTGGACAGGGAACTATGGCTACACCTTC. This gives the protein CASTTWTGNYGYTF.

This clone was seen only once. The chain carries TRBV10-3 and TRBJ2-3; a possible D gene is TRBD2 (6 bases). Trimming cost V 10 bases and J 1 base, with 9 bases left between them. This CDR3 has 12 amino acids. Germline loops: CDR1 ENHRY, CDR2 SYGVKD. The CDR3 DNA follows: TGTGCCACTCAGCGGGGCACAGATACGCAGTATTTT. It codes for CATQRGTDTQYF.

The V and J genes are TRBV5-1 and TRBJ2-1, with 13 bases lining up with TRBD2. CDR1 SGHRS and CDR2 YFSETQ come from the germline V gene. The CDR3 spans 15 residues. After removal of 2 bases from V and 7 bases from J, the junction contained 3 bases not matched to a gene. The CDR3 here is CASSFSTSGRNEQFF. CDR3 nucleotides: TGCGCCAGCAGCTTCTCGACTAGCGGGAGGAATGAGCAGTTCTTC. Using reference TRBV5-1 and TRBJ2-1 for the parts outside the CDR3, the full variable domain is KAGVTQTPRYLIKTRGQQVTLSCSPISGHRSVSWYQQTPGQGLQFLFEYFSETQRNKGNFPGRFSGRQFSNSRSEMNVSTLELGDSALYLCASSFSTSGRNEQFFGPGTRLTVL.

This clone was recorded only once. The chain links TRBV5-1 to TRBJ2-7; 13 bases fit TRBD2. The CDR3 runs to 19 residues. CDR1 SGHRS and CDR2 YFSETQ come from the germline V gene. Unmatched junction bases numbered 16, after V lost 6 bases and J lost 1 base. The CDR3 reads CASKNTGTSGTVASYEQYF. Here the CDR3 DNA reads TGCGCCAGCAAAAATACCGGGACTAGCGGGACAGTGGCATCCTACGAGCAGTACTTC. The full variable domain, in which reference TRBV5-1 and TRBJ2-7 provide the parts outside the CDR3, is KAGVTQTPRYLIKTRGQQVTLSCSPISGHRSVSWYQQTPGQGLQFLFEYFSETQRNKGNFPGRFSGRQFSNSRSEMNVSTLELGDSALYLCASKNTGTSGTVASYEQYFGPGTRLTVT.

A single count supports this clone. The genes are TRBV24-1 and TRBJ2-1; a possible D gene is TRBD1 (6 bases). CDR3 length: 14 residues. The germline V and J ends were trimmed by 3 bases and 5 bases, with 10 bases remaining between them. The germline CDR1 and CDR2 sequences are KGHDR and SFDVKD. The chain's CDR3 is CATSDPTGNNEQFF. CDR3 nucleotides: TGTGCCACCAGTGATCCCACAGGGAACAATGAGCAGTTCTTC.

The rearrangement uses TRBV6-5 and TRBJ1-1; the D is unclear. This CDR3 has 13 amino acids. Germline assignment: CDR1 MNHEY and CDR2 SVGAGI. Trimming removed 0 bases from V and 4 bases from J, with 6 bases in between. CDR3 in amino acids: CASSYSRGTEAFF. CDR3 coding DNA: TGTGCCAGCAGTTACTCTAGAGGCACTGAAGCTTTCTTT.

The V call is TRBV7-2, the J call TRBJ1-2, with TRBD1 as a possible D gene (6 bases). This CDR3 comprises 14 residues. CDR1 and CDR2 (germline): SGHTA, FQGNSA. Between the trimmed V and J ends, which lost 0 bases and 6 bases, there was a span of 11 bases. The CDR3 DNA sequence: TGTGCCAGCAGCTTAGCAAACAGGGATGATGGCTACACCTTC. It encodes CASSLANRDDGYTF.

CDR3 coding DNA: TGTGCCAGCAGAGGAGGGAACACGGCTGAAGCTTTCTTT. Translating gives CASRGGNTAEAFF. The gene calls are TRBV12-3 or TRBV12-4 and TRBJ1-1; no clear D gene. The CDR3 is 13 residues long. Trimming left V 6 bases short and J 6 bases short, with 14 bases between.

In nucleotides, the CDR3 is TGTGCCACCAGCAGAGATCCCTTCCGGGTATCTGGAAACACCATATATTTT. This codes for CATSRDPFRVSGNTIYF. This rearrangement joins TRBV15 to TRBJ1-3; D not resolved. The V end lost 0 bases, the J end lost 1 base, and 13 bases lay between the germline ends. The CDR3 totals 17 residues. Germline CDR1 reads LNHNV; CDR2 reads YYDKDF (reference sequence).

This clone was counted once. This chain links TRBV3-1 (or the pseudogene TRBV3-2) with TRBJ2-7; no reliable D call. The CDR3 is made up of 14 amino acids. Germline loops: CDR1 LGHDT, CDR2 YNNKEL (reference sequence). V shed 1 base and J shed 0 bases, with 7 bases lying between them. The CDR3 DNA follows: TGTGCCAGCAGCCAAGGACTGATCTCCTACGAGCAGTACTTC. This encodes CASSQGLISYEQYF.

As DNA, the CDR3 is TGTGCCAGCTCACCCTCCGGGGGGGGTGAGCAGTTCTTC. Translated: CASSPSGGGEQFF. This chain uses TRBV6-5 with TRBJ2-1, with TRBD2 matching 8 bases. CDR1 and CDR2 (germline): MNHEY, SVGAGI. V shed 8 bases and J 9 bases; nucleotides not matched to a gene: 9. The CDR3 contains 13 residues.

The J gene is TRBJ2-1, the V gene TRBV5-1; 8 nucleotides agree with TRBD2. The J segment lost 5 bases and the V segment lost 4 bases, leaving 5 bases of the junction unmatched. Germline V gene sequence: CDR1 SGHRS, CDR2 YFSETQ. This CDR3 is built from 14 residues. The CDR3 here is CASSPGREDNEQFF. CDR3 DNA: TGCGCCAGCAGCCCCGGGCGGGAGGACAATGAGCAGTTCTTC. The full variable domain, with the rest looked up from reference TRBV5-1 and TRBJ2-1, is KAGVTQTPRYLIKTRGQQVTLSCSPISGHRSVSWYQQTPGQGLQFLFEYFSETQRNKGNFPGRFSGRQFSNSRSEMNVSTLELGDSALYLCASSPGREDNEQFFGPGTRLTVL.

The gene calls are TRBV19 and TRBJ2-4, with D maybe TRBD2 (5 bases). V was trimmed by 0 bases and J by 9 bases, leaving 9 bases between them. The CDR3 runs to 13 residues. Germline-derived CDR1 and CDR2 are LNHDA and SQIVND (reference sequence). The DNA of the CDR3 is TGTGCCAGTAGTATAGATCCCCGGGGCATTCAGTACTTC. The encoded protein is CASSIDPRGIQYF.

The chain carries TRBV2 and TRBJ2-3; D is possibly TRBD2 (5 bases). Germline CDR1 is SNHLY and CDR2 is FYNNEI. The V end was cut by 11 bases, the J end by 2 bases, with 11 bases between. CDR3 length: 12 amino acids. The CDR3 region has the DNA TGTGCCTGCCTCCGGGACACAGATACGCAGTATTTT. Its translation is CACLRDTDTQYF. The whole variable domain, remainder taken from reference TRBV2 and TRBJ2-3, is EPEVTQTPSHQVTQMGQEVILRCVPISNHLYFYWYRQILGQKVEFLVSFYNNEISEKSEIFDDQFSVERPDGSNFTLKIRSTKLEDSAMYFCACLRDTDTQYFGPGTRLTVL.

This chain links TRBV28 with TRBJ2-1; no definite D call. From germline, CDR1 is MDHEN and CDR2 SYDVKM. The CDR3 covers 14 residues. V lost 3 bases to trimming and J lost 5 bases, with 11 bases between them. For the CDR3, the DNA is TGTGCCAGCAGTTTCTCAAGTGAGCACAATGAGCAGTTCTTC. Translating gives CASSFSSEHNEQFF.

V is TRBV9 and J is TRBJ2-5, with 15 bases aligning to TRBD2. CDR1 is SGDLS and CDR2 is YYNGEE in the germline V gene. Trimming cost V 3 bases and J 4 bases; bases outside gene matches: 1. This CDR3 spans 15 amino acids. The CDR3 is CASSAGLAGGETQYF. Written as DNA, the CDR3 is TGTGCCAGCAGCGCGGGACTAGCGGGAGGAGAGACCCAGTACTTC.

CDR3 sequence reads: CASSQDFREYNEQFF. CDR3 coding DNA: TGCGCCAGCAGCCAAGATTTCAGGGAATACAATGAGCAGTTCTTC. The V gene is TRBV4-3, the J gene TRBJ2-1; maybe TRBD1 (5 bases). This CDR3 has 15 amino acids. V lost 0 bases, J lost 4 bases, and 10 bases lay in between. From germline, CDR1 is LGHNA and CDR2 YSLEER.

This chain links TRBV7-8 with TRBJ2-7; possible D gene TRBD2, 6 bases. V was shortened by 1 base and J by 2 bases, with 9 bases between the two germline ends. CDR1 and CDR2 from the germline V gene are SGHVS and FQNEAQ. This CDR3 comprises 14 residues. The CDR3 loop is CASSLGRVTYEQYF. In nucleotides, the CDR3 is TGTGCCAGCAGCTTAGGGAGGGTCACCTACGAGCAGTACTTC.

Details on this clone: At one boundary the junction diverges from the germline segment, which might be a read error. The rearrangement uses TRBV12-3 or TRBV12-4 and TRBJ2-7, with TRBD1 matching 10 bases. This CDR3 contains 13 residues. CDR3 DNA: TGTGCCAGCAGTCGACGGGACAGGGGAGTTTGGGACTTC. It encodes CASSRRDRGVWDF.

The genes are TRBV12-3 or TRBV12-4 and TRBJ1-2, with a weak D call TRBD1 (6 bases). The germline V and J ends were trimmed by 6 bases and 4 bases, with 12 bases remaining between them. The CDR3 is made up of 13 amino acids. The CDR3 loop reads CASSPGQFYGYTF. CDR3 coding DNA: TGTGCCAGCAGCCCGGGACAATTCTATGGCTACACCTTC.